This TCR beta chain stems from a study of cytomegalovirus exposure and HLA in healthy donors. The validation cohort, a group of more than 95 subjects, included the donors and was separate from the roughly 620-subject first cohort. TCRdb's copy holds only in-frame clones and misses some; the assay was immunoSEQ multiplex PCR. The sample contains about 100,000 clones, approximately 96% of which appear only once. Whole-study results and caveats: Among TCR beta chains, those listed as cytomegalovirus-associated numbered roughly 150. In vitro work confirmed that three CMV-associated chains recognize CMV antigens.

Turning to this clone: The target antigen is unknown.

This CDR3 is 16 amino acids long. The sequencing sample was made of PBMCs. V and J are TRBV12-2 and TRBJ2-5; the D call in the table, TRBD2, was not verified against the DNA. TRBV12-2 has pseudogene status. This TCR was sampled from a woman younger than 35 in good health and CMV-seronegative. As DNA, the CDR3 is TGTGCAAGTCGCTTAGCCCTGCCCCTATGCGTCGAGACCCAGTACTTC. This sequence encodes CASRLALPLCVETQYF.